A selection of T cell receptor beta chains follows, all from one sample in a study of blood T cell repertoires in COVID-19. Only in-frame clones appear in the TCRdb table, and some are missing; sequencing was by immunoSEQ multiplex PCR. The repertoire holds approximately 240,000 clones, with around 83% as singletons. Sequenced material: peripheral blood. These receptors were collected from a woman in her forties who had recovered from COVID-19. CDR3s include the opening cysteine and the closing phenylalanine or tryptophan. A D gene is named only where the DNA matches it firmly. Only some rows state a clone size, as once, few, many or a class for expanded clones.

v_gene	abundance	d_gene	j_gene	CDR3aa	CDR3nt
TRBV3-1/TRBV3-2	once	TRBD1	TRBJ1-3	CASSLETGTGPGNTIYF	TGTGCCAGCAGCCTTGAAACCGGGACAGGGCCAGGAAACACCATATATTTT
TRBV6-5	.	TRBD1	TRBJ1-1	CASSYSVQGANTEAFF	TGTGCCAGCAGTTACTCGGTACAGGGGGCGAACACTGAAGCTTTCTTT
TRBV7-2	.	.	TRBJ1-1	CASSLTGSMMNTEAFF	TGTGCCAGCAGCCTTACAGGAAGTATGATGAACACTGAAGCTTTCTTT
TRBV4-3	.	TRBD1	TRBJ1-2	CASSQDLVTGGGYTF	TGCGCCAGCAGCCAAGATCTTGTGACAGGGGGTGGCTACACCTTC
TRBV28	.	.	TRBJ2-5	CASSLWAQETQYF	TGTGCCAGCAGTTTATGGGCCCAAGAGACCCAGTACTTC
TRBV7-2	few	TRBD1	TRBJ1-3	CASSTGGQLSGNTIYF	TGTGCCAGCAGCACAGGGGGCCAACTCTCTGGAAACACCATATATTTT
TRBV11-3	.	.	TRBJ1-1	CASSLVAASSEAFF	TGTGCCAGCAGCTTAGTTGCAGCTAGTTCTGAAGCTTTCTTT
TRBV28	.	.	TRBJ2-7	CASSLGAFYEQYF	TGTGCCAGCAGTTTAGGGGCCTTCTACGAGCAGTACTTC
TRBV5-1	.	.	TRBJ1-4	CASSLALRRSSEKLFF	TGCGCCAGCAGCTTGGCCCTAAGGCGGTCTTCTGAAAAACTGTTTTTT
TRBV3-1/TRBV3-2	.	TRBD2	TRBJ2-1	CASSLRTSYYNEQFF	TGTGCCAGCAGCCTCCGGACTAGCTATTACAATGAGCAGTTCTTC
TRBV7-9	.	.	TRBJ2-1	CASRLIDEQFF	TGTGCCAGCAGATTAATCGATGAGCAGTTCTTC
TRBV7-2	.	TRBD1	TRBJ2-5	CASSFRTGQETQYF	TGTGCCAGCAGCTTCAGGACAGGCCAAGAGACCCAGTACTTC
TRBV10-3	.	.	TRBJ1-5	CAIRGPDRNQPQHF	TGTGCCATCAGGGGGCCCGACAGGAATCAGCCCCAGCATTTT
TRBV7-9	.	.	TRBJ1-1	CASTTSGGRAEAFF	TGTGCCAGCACCACCTCGGGAGGGCGCGCTGAAGCTTTCTTT
TRBV4-2	.	TRBD1	TRBJ2-1	CASSQPDRDRGHEQFF	TGTGCCAGCAGCCAACCCGACCGGGACAGGGGCCATGAGCAGTTCTTC
TRBV13	.	.	TRBJ1-2	CASSLVAVGLYGYTF	TGTGCCAGCAGCTTAGTAGCTGTGGGACTCTATGGCTACACCTTC
TRBV3-1/TRBV3-2	.	.	TRBJ1-2	CASSQTQGGYGYTF	TGTGCCAGCAGCCAGACACAGGGAGGGTATGGCTACACCTTC
TRBV6-6	.	.	TRBJ1-4	CASSPNPEKLFF	TGTGCCAGCAGTCCTAATCCAGAAAAACTGTTTTTT
TRBV18	.	.	TRBJ1-1	CASSPRRESGNTEAFF	TGTGCCAGCTCACCACGGAGGGAGTCGGGAAACACTGAAGCTTTCTTT
TRBV7-2	.	.	TRBJ2-3	CASSWNQGADTQYF	TGTGCCAGCAGCTGGAACCAAGGGGCAGATACGCAGTATTTT
TRBV19	medium-sized	TRBD1	TRBJ1-5	CASSIALQGALGQPQHF	TGTGCCAGTAGTATAGCCTTACAGGGGGCCTTGGGTCAGCCCCAGCATTTT
TRBV19	few	TRBD1	TRBJ1-1	CASSPGGGQEAFF	TGTGCCAGTAGCCCCGGTGGGGGACAGGAAGCTTTCTTT
TRBV29-1	few	.	TRBJ2-2	CSALFTGELFF	TGCAGCGCCCTGTTCACCGGGGAGCTGTTTTTT
TRBV10-1	.	.	TRBJ2-3	CASGPGGGTDTQYF	TGCGCCAGCGGGCCGGGGGGCGGCACAGATACGCAGTATTTT
TRBV6-2/TRBV6-3	.	TRBD1	TRBJ2-2	CASSYQGAQTGELFF	TGTGCCAGCAGTTATCAGGGGGCGCAAACCGGGGAGCTGTTTTTT
TRBV30	once	TRBD1	TRBJ1-2	CAWSQGTAGGYGYTF	TGTGCCTGGAGCCAAGGGACAGCCGGGGGCTATGGCTACACCTTC
TRBV7-2	.	.	TRBJ2-3	CASSLDGSSTDTQYF	TGTGCCAGCAGCTTAGATGGGAGTAGCACAGATACGCAGTATTTT
TRBV5-1	.	.	TRBJ1-1	CASSAQGGDTEAFF	TGCGCCAGCAGCGCACAGGGAGGGGACACTGAAGCTTTCTTT
TRBV5-4	.	TRBD1	TRBJ1-6	CASSSGTGDSPLHF	TGTGCCAGCAGCTCGGGGACAGGGGATTCACCCCTCCACTTT
TRBV6-5	.	.	TRBJ1-6	CASRNRDPPGSPLHF	TGTGCCAGCAGGAACAGGGATCCCCCGGGATCACCCCTCCACTTT
TRBV2	.	TRBD1	TRBJ1-5	CASSGQGRDQPQHF	TGTGCCAGCAGTGGACAGGGTCGGGATCAGCCCCAGCATTTT
TRBV10-3	.	TRBD2	TRBJ2-3	CAISESSGGPDTQYF	TGTGCCATCAGTGAGTCAAGCGGGGGCCCAGATACGCAGTATTTT
TRBV9	.	TRBD2	TRBJ2-1	CASSVEASGANEQFF	TGTGCCAGCAGCGTAGAGGCTAGCGGGGCCAATGAGCAGTTCTTC
TRBV10-3	.	.	TRBJ2-2	CAISAAGTTNTGELFF	TGTGCCATCAGCGCCGCCGGGACAACGAACACCGGGGAGCTGTTTTTT
TRBV7-2	.	.	TRBJ1-4	CASSLVGETNEKLFF	TGTGCCAGCAGCTTAGTCGGGGAAACTAATGAAAAACTGTTTTTT
TRBV6-5	.	.	TRBJ1-1	CASSYSTGVGRTEAFF	TGTGCCAGCAGTTACTCGACCGGGGTGGGTCGCACTGAAGCTTTCTTT
TRBV10-3	.	TRBD1	TRBJ2-1	CAISSSDRGTYNEQFF	TGTGCCATCAGTAGCTCGGACAGGGGCACCTACAATGAGCAGTTCTTC
TRBV6-2/TRBV6-3	.	.	TRBJ2-2	CASSRAVTGELFF	TGTGCCAGCAGCCGAGCGGTCACCGGGGAGCTGTTTTTT
TRBV11-2	.	.	TRBJ1-1	CASSLEGVGAEAFF	TGTGCCAGCAGCTTAGAGGGCGTAGGGGCTGAAGCTTTCTTT
TRBV11-3	.	.	TRBJ2-5	CASSLGQKETQYF	TGTGCCAGCAGCTTAGGACAGAAAGAGACCCAGTACTTC
TRBV19	.	.	TRBJ1-2	CASSISGVAEGYTF	TGTGCCAGTAGCATCAGCGGGGTTGCTGAAGGCTACACCTTC
TRBV11-2	.	.	TRBJ1-3	CASSRNRDPGKNTIYF	TGTGCCAGCAGCCGTAACAGGGATCCCGGAAAAAACACCATATATTTT
TRBV4-2	.	TRBD1	TRBJ1-3	CASSPGQGSGNTIYF	TGTGCCAGCAGCCCGGGACAGGGCTCTGGAAACACCATATATTTT
TRBV7-9	.	TRBD2	TRBJ2-3	CASSTLGQGGTDTQYF	TGTGCCAGCAGCACCCTAGGGCAGGGAGGGACAGATACGCAGTATTTT
TRBV24-1	.	TRBD1	TRBJ2-3	CATSDSGKGQDTQYF	TGTGCCACCAGTGATTCTGGAAAGGGACAGGATACGCAGTATTTT
TRBV9	.	TRBD2	TRBJ2-3	CASSSGTTDTQYF	TGTGCCAGCAGTAGCGGGACCACAGATACGCAGTATTTT
TRBV28	.	.	TRBJ2-7	CASSAQTYEQYF	TGTGCCAGCAGTGCACAAACCTACGAGCAGTACTTC
TRBV6-5	.	.	TRBJ1-5	CASSLSGTNQPQHF	TGTGCCAGCAGCCTATCCGGGACAAATCAGCCCCAGCATTTT
TRBV12-3/TRBV12-4	.	TRBD1	TRBJ1-6	CASRKTGDSPLHF	TGTGCCAGCAGGAAAACAGGGGATTCACCCCTCCACTTT
TRBV27	.	TRBD1	TRBJ1-2	CASSSPIQGGGYTF	TGTGCCAGCAGTTCGCCGATACAGGGGGGTGGCTACACCTTC
TRBV10-1	.	.	TRBJ2-2	CASRASGSGELFF	TGCGCCAGCAGGGCCTCAGGGTCCGGGGAGCTGTTTTTT
TRBV19	.	TRBD1	TRBJ1-2	CASKPTGRFNGYTF	TGTGCCAGTAAACCGACAGGGAGATTTAATGGCTACACCTTC